This T cell receptor beta chain was sequenced during a study of blood T cell repertoires in COVID-19. Germline assignment: CDR1 MDHEN and CDR2 SYDVKM. Trimming took off 1 base at V and 1 base at J, with 13 bases between the two ends. CDR3 length: 16 amino acids. Original data processing: By means of reference gene primer amplification, nucleated cell counts were estimated. Repertoires were generated with immunoSEQ multiplex PCR, while TCRdb's copy carries only in-frame clones and drops some. V, J and clone size are taken as reported in that table, and D and trimming were inferred from the DNA itself. The data hold 100,000 to 150,000 clones, with about nine tenths observed a single time.

The receptor's source is a woman between 70 and 85 years old with COVID-19, enrolled during active disease. The rearrangement uses TRBV28 and TRBJ2-5; tentatively, D is TRBD1 (6 bases). The sample comprised peripheral blood. The CDR3 nucleotides are TGTGCCAGCAGTTTATTCCCAGGGGCGAGCCAAGAGACCCAGTACTTC. Encoded protein: CASSLFPGASQETQYF.